These T cell receptor beta chains were read from a single sample in a study of cytomegalovirus exposure and HLA in healthy donors. TCRdb's table, derived via immunoSEQ multiplex PCR, lists solely in-frame clones and lacks some. The sample carries around 110,000 clones, over 60% recorded once. Material for sequencing was PBMCs. The receptors were sampled from a man in his thirties or forties in good health and CMV-seropositive. Each CDR3 is given with its conserved first and last residue.

TRBV5-4	TRBJ2-3	CASSTGQITDTQYF
TRBV4-2	TRBJ1-2	CASSQEGDRGYGYTF
TRBV4-3	TRBJ2-5	CASSQIAGGTETQYF
TRBV9	TRBJ2-1	CASSVTGQGAYNEQFF
TRBV27	TRBJ2-1	CASSPGQGFNEQFF
TRBV2	TRBJ2-5	CASHETRETQYF
TRBV30	TRBJ1-1	CAWSVTGETTEAFF
TRBV18	TRBJ2-5	CASSRNLGQGERETQYF
TRBV7-2	TRBJ2-5	CASSPTGPETQYF
TRBV7-9	TRBJ1-5	CASSLGSGAGYSNQPQHF
TRBV7-9	TRBJ2-1	CASSQRTGGENEQFF
TRBV5-1	TRBJ1-3	CASSRNTGNSGNTIYF
TRBV7-2	TRBJ1-1	CASSLPATTEAFF
TRBV6-6	TRBJ2-7	CASSPTSGGAYEQYF
TRBV5-6	TRBJ2-1	CASSPGPTGNNEQFF
TRBV7-9	TRBJ2-7	CASSRTIGYEQYF
TRBV6-5	TRBJ2-7	CASSYGAGNEQYF
TRBV5-1	TRBJ2-2	CASSSDNYGELFF
TRBV11-2	TRBJ1-1	CASSLDALGYGRFTEAFF